A selection of T cell receptor beta chains follows, all from one sample in a study of blood T cell repertoires in COVID-19. Only in-frame clones appear in the TCRdb table, and some are missing; sequencing was by immunoSEQ multiplex PCR. The top ten clones hold roughly 1.4% of a sample with roughly 400,000 clones, about 88% of them seen once. Sequenced: PBMCs or T cells enriched from blood (not recorded which). Receptors originate from a woman aged 18-29 years who had been exposed to COVID-19. The CDR3 runs from the conserved cysteine through the conserved F or W. D genes are given only for firm matches. A clone size is listed for some rows: how often the clone was seen (once, few, many), or a class if it is expanded.

>TRBD1|TRBJ1-5|TRBV27|few
CASSNFKTGGNQPQHF
TGTGCCAGCAGCAACTTCAAGACAGGGGGTAATCAGCCCCAGCATTTT
>TRBD2|TRBJ2-3|TRBV4-1|-
CASSQTPGLAGADTQYF
TGCGCCAGCAGCCAAACCCCCGGACTAGCGGGAGCAGATACGCAGTATTTT
>TRBD1|TRBJ1-6|TRBV27|-
CASSPTGVISSPLHF
TGTGCCAGCAGTCCGACAGGGGTCATAAGCTCACCCCTCCACTTT
>TRBD2|TRBJ2-1|TRBV20-1|-
CSASLPGGGPYNEQFF
TGCAGTGCTAGTCTCCCTGGGGGGGGACCCTACAATGAGCAGTTCTTC
>TRBD1|TRBJ1-4|TRBV2|-
CASRRGQGFEKLFF
TGTGCCAGCAGACGGGGACAGGGCTTTGAAAAACTGTTTTTT
>-|TRBJ1-1|TRBV3-1/TRBV3-2|few
CASSSVGEAFF
TGTGCCAGCAGCTCGGTGGGCGAAGCTTTCTTT
>-|TRBJ2-1|TRBV7-2|-
CASSFTRGAENEQFF
TGTGCCAGCAGCTTTACCAGGGGGGCCGAGAATGAGCAGTTCTTC
>-|TRBJ1-2|TRBV28|-
CASSHNYGYTF
TGTGCCAGCAGCCACAATTATGGCTACACCTTC
>-|TRBJ1-5|TRBV9|-
CASSASWANQPQHF
TGTGCCAGCAGCGCATCTTGGGCTAATCAGCCCCAGCATTTT
>-|TRBJ2-4|TRBV28|-
CASSFLSNPSNIQYF
TGTGCCAGCAGTTTTCTATCTAATCCCTCCAACATTCAGTACTTC
>-|TRBJ1-2|TRBV12-3/TRBV12-4|-
CASSRLAVTGYTF
TGTGCCAGCAGCCGATTAGCGGTTACCGGCTACACCTTC
>TRBD1|TRBJ1-2|TRBV19|-
CASSIGRGNYGYTF
TGTGCCAGTAGTATTGGCAGGGGGAACTATGGCTACACCTTC
>-|TRBJ1-2|TRBV30|-
CAWSRDAGLRIYGYTF
TGTGCCTGGAGTCGCGACGCGGGCCTTAGGATCTATGGCTACACCTTC
>TRBD1|TRBJ1-2|TRBV6-2/TRBV6-3|few
CASSLRGRYYGYTF
TGTGCCAGCAGTTTGAGGGGGCGATACTATGGCTACACCTTC
>-|TRBJ2-7|TRBV28|-
CASLQGSYEQYF
TGTGCCAGCTTACAGGGTTCCTACGAGCAGTACTTC
>-|TRBJ2-5|TRBV7-6|-
CASSLARGAGETQYF
TGTGCCAGCAGCTTAGCTCGGGGGGCGGGAGAGACCCAGTACTTC
>TRBD1|TRBJ2-1|TRBV19|-
CASTDGQAPYNEQFF
TGTGCCAGTACCGACGGACAGGCCCCCTACAATGAGCAGTTCTTC
>TRBD1|TRBJ1-4|TRBV7-2|-
CASRPAGGLSEKLFF
TGTGCCAGCAGGCCAGCAGGGGGCTTGAGTGAAAAACTGTTTTTT
>TRBD1|TRBJ1-2|TRBV3-1/TRBV3-2|-
CASSQEFRGNYGYTF
TGTGCCAGCAGCCAAGAGTTCAGGGGGAACTATGGCTACACCTTC
>TRBD1|TRBJ2-5|TRBV10-3|-
CATLPSTGKETQYF
TGTGCCACCCTCCCCTCGACAGGGAAAGAGACCCAGTACTTC
>-|TRBJ2-2|TRBV5-1|few
CASSPGQTNTGELFF
TGCGCCAGCAGCCCAGGACAGACGAACACCGGGGAGCTGTTTTTT
>-|TRBJ1-3|TRBV21-1|-
CASSNTHRDSFYETDSGNTIYF
TGTGCCAGCAGCAATACCCACCGGGACAGCTTCTATGAGACGGACTCTGGAAACACCATATATTTT
>TRBD2|TRBJ2-7|TRBV28|-
CASSHATFGGGPNQYEQYF
TGTGCCAGCAGCCACGCAACATTTGGGGGGGGTCCAAACCAGTACGAGCAGTACTTC
>-|TRBJ2-5|TRBV6-2/TRBV6-3|-
CASSSRSRLDLQETQYF
TGTGCCAGCAGTAGTAGAAGCCGACTAGATTTGCAGGAGACCCAGTACTTC
>TRBD1|TRBJ2-7|TRBV28|once
CASSLEVWTGGASLPGEQYF
TGTGCCAGCAGTTTAGAGGTCTGGACAGGGGGCGCCTCCTTGCCGGGCGAGCAGTACTTC
>-|TRBJ2-7|TRBV6-2/TRBV6-3|-
CASSYSSLSYEQYF
TGTGCCAGCAGTTACTCGTCGTTATCCTACGAGCAGTACTTC
>TRBD1|TRBJ2-5|TRBV25-1|-
CASSEYGTGISQETQYF
TGTGCCAGCAGTGAATATGGGACAGGGATATCCCAAGAGACCCAGTACTTC
>TRBD2|TRBJ2-7|TRBV6-5|-
CASSYAGGSSYEQYF
TGTGCCAGCAGTTACGCGGGAGGAAGCTCCTACGAGCAGTACTTC
>TRBD1|TRBJ2-7|TRBV5-1|-
CASSPPDRAIYEQYF
TGCGCCAGCAGCCCGCCGGACAGGGCGATCTACGAGCAGTACTTC
>-|TRBJ1-3|TRBV27|-
CASSSSQSGNTIYF
TGTGCCAGCAGTTCGTCCCAGTCTGGAAACACCATATATTTT
>TRBD2|TRBJ2-2|TRBV7-3|once
CASSSHGLAGGRPTGELFF
TGTGCCAGCAGCTCCCACGGACTAGCGGGGGGGCGGCCCACCGGGGAGCTGTTTTTT
>-|TRBJ1-4|TRBV28|once
CASSLGGPTNEKLFF
TGTGCCAGCAGTTTGGGGGGGCCAACTAATGAAAAACTGTTTTTT
>-|TRBJ1-1|TRBV28|few
CASSLTGTNTEAFF
TGTGCCAGCAGTTTAACAGGAACTAACACTGAAGCTTTCTTT
>-|TRBJ2-5|TRBV2|-
CASSVEETQYF
TGTGCCAGCAGTGTGGAGGAGACCCAGTACTTC
>TRBD2|TRBJ2-1|TRBV27|once
CASSYAGENNEQFF
TGTGCCAGCAGTTACGCGGGGGAAAACAATGAGCAGTTCTTC
>TRBD1|TRBJ1-1|TRBV11-3|-
CASSSRQGGKAFF
TGTGCCAGCAGCTCGAGACAGGGTGGGAAAGCTTTCTTT
>-|TRBJ2-7|TRBV5-1|-
CASSPSRAGNYPIEQYF
TGCGCCAGCAGCCCCTCCCGGGCAGGGAATTACCCCATCGAGCAGTACTTC
>-|TRBJ2-7|TRBV6-5|-
CASGQDRPSPYEQYF
TGTGCCAGCGGGCAAGACAGGCCCTCCCCCTACGAGCAGTACTTC
>TRBD2|TRBJ2-2|TRBV5-4|-
CASRLGLAETGELFF
TGTGCCAGCAGACTGGGACTAGCGGAGACCGGGGAGCTGTTTTTT
>TRBD2|TRBJ2-5|TRBV3-1/TRBV3-2|-
CASSQEVLAGEETQYF
TGTGCCAGCAGCCAAGAAGTCCTAGCGGGGGAAGAGACCCAGTACTTC
>-|TRBJ1-5|TRBV9|-
CASSGGHPLGPQHF
TGTGCCAGCAGCGGGGGACACCCGTTAGGACCCCAGCATTTT